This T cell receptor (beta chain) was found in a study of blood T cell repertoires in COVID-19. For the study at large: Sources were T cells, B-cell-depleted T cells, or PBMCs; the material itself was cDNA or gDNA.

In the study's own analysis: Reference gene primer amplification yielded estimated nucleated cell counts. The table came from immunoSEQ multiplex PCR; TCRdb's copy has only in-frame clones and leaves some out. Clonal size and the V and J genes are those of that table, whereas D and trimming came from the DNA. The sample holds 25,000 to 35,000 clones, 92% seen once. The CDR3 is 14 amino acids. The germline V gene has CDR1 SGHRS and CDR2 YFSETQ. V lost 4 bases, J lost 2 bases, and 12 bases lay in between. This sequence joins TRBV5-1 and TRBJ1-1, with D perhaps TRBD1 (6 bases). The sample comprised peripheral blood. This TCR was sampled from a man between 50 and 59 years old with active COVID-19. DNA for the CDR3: TGCGCCAGCAGCCCCGGACAGCCTAACACTGAAGCTTTCTTT. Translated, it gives CASSPGQPNTEAFF.